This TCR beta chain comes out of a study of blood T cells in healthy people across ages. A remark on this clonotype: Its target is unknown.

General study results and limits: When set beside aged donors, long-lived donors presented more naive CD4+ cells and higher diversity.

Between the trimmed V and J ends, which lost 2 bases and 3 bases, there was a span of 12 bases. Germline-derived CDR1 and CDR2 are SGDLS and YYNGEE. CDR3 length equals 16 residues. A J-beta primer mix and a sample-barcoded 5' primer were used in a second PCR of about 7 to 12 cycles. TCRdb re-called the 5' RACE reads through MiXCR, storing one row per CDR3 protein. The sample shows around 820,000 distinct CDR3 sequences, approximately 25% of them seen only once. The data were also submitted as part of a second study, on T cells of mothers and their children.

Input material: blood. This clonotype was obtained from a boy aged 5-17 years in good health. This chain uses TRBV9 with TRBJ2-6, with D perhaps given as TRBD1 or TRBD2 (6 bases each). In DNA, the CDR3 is TGTGCCAGCAGCGTTTCGGGGGCGGGTGGGGCCAACGTCCTGACTTTC. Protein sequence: CASSVSGAGGANVLTF.